The rows below give T cell receptor beta chains drawn from one sample of a study of beta chain features in type 1 diabetes. Assay: immunoSEQ multiplex PCR; the TCRdb copy retains only in-frame clones and omits some. The sample carries 550,000 to 850,000 clones, 13% recorded once. The sequencing input was naive CD4+ T cells from blood. These receptors came from a man aged 18 to 35 with type 1 diabetes. The CDR3 runs from the conserved cysteine through the conserved F or W. A D gene is named only where the DNA matches it firmly. Some rows mark clone size as missing; the rest say once, few, many or name a class of expanded clone.

clone size,J gene,D gene,V gene,CDR3 DNA,CDR3 protein
few,TRBJ1-2,TRBD1,TRBV19,TGTGCCAGTACCACCGGGACAGGGTTGGGCGGCTACACCTTC,CASTTGTGLGGYTF
NA,TRBJ2-3,TRBD1,TRBV6-5,TGTGCCAGCAGCCACAGGGGAGATACGCAGTATTTT,CASSHRGDTQYF
few,TRBJ2-3,NA,TRBV25-1,TGTGCCAGCAGCGGTACCCGCCTCCGGGGACCAGATACGCAGTATTTT,CASSGTRLRGPDTQYF
NA,TRBJ2-1,NA,TRBV27,TGTGCCAGCAGTTTGCCAGGGCGCAATGAGCAGTTCTTC,CASSLPGRNEQFF
NA,TRBJ2-7,TRBD1,TRBV6-5,TGTGCCAGCAGACCGGGACAGGAGGGATCCTACGAGCAGTACTTC,CASRPGQEGSYEQYF
NA,TRBJ1-1,TRBD1,TRBV30,TGTGCCTGGGCCCTCACAGGGGCGGGGGGAGCTTTCTTT,CAWALTGAGGAFF
NA,TRBJ1-2,NA,TRBV30,TGTGCCTGGAGTGCCCGTCTTGGTGGCTACACCTTC,CAWSARLGGYTF
few,TRBJ2-1,NA,TRBV18,TGTGCCAGCTCACCACGGGGCGCAGTGAATGAGCAGTTCTTC,CASSPRGAVNEQFF
NA,TRBJ1-1,NA,TRBV4-1,TGCGCCAGCAGCGTACAGACCTGGGGCACTGAAGCTTTCTTT,CASSVQTWGTEAFF
few,TRBJ2-1,TRBD1,TRBV30,TGTGCTGGGGGACAGGGCTTCGATGAGCAGTTCTTC,CAGGQGFDEQFF
once,TRBJ1-1,NA,TRBV28,TGTGCCAGCAGTCGTTGGGCTGAAGCTTTCTTT,CASSRWAEAFF
few,TRBJ2-1,TRBD1,TRBV5-1,TGCGCCAGCAGCTTCCCCGGGACAGGGTTCGAGGAGCAGTTCTTC,CASSFPGTGFEEQFF
few,TRBJ2-3,NA,TRBV28,TGTGCCAGCAGTTCGGAGCAGAGGAGCACAGATACGCAGTATTTT,CASSSEQRSTDTQYF
few,TRBJ2-1,NA,TRBV9,TGTGCCAGCAGCGTAGAGGCGGGGCCTGACAATGAGCAGTTCTTC,CASSVEAGPDNEQFF
few,TRBJ1-1,NA,TRBV13,TGTGCCAGCAGCCTAATCGGGAATGCTATTCCTCTGGGTTCGAACACTGAAGCTTTCTTT,CASSLIGNAIPLGSNTEAFF
NA,TRBJ2-7,NA,TRBV6-1,TGTGCCAGCAGAGCGGCCTACTACAACGAGCAGTACTTC,CASRAAYYNEQYF
NA,TRBJ1-2,TRBD1,TRBV5-1,TGCGCCAGCAGCGCGGACAGGGCCTATGGCTACACCTTC,CASSADRAYGYTF
few,TRBJ2-7,NA,TRBV25-1,TGTGCCAGCAGTGATGGTGTCAGCTACGAGCAGTACTTC,CASSDGVSYEQYF
NA,TRBJ1-2,TRBD1,TRBV6-1,TGTGCCAGCAGTGACCGGGACAGGCCGACTAACTATGGCTACACCTTC,CASSDRDRPTNYGYTF
few,TRBJ2-5,TRBD2,TRBV13,TGTGCCAGCAGCCCAAGCGGGCGGGGGGTTCAAGAGACCCAGTACTTC,CASSPSGRGVQETQYF
few,TRBJ1-2,NA,TRBV15,TGTGCCACCAGAGATGGGGGGGAGCCTGGCTACACCTTC,CATRDGGEPGYTF
NA,TRBJ2-7,NA,TRBV4-2,TGTGCCAGCAGCCTTGAGGAGGCGACTTCCTACGAGCAGTACTTC,CASSLEEATSYEQYF
NA,TRBJ2-7,TRBD1,TRBV6-5,TGTGCCAGCAGTCGAACCCGGGACAGGGGCTACGAGCAGTACTTC,CASSRTRDRGYEQYF
NA,TRBJ2-3,NA,TRBV7-8,TGTGCCAGCAGCTCACAGGCGGCGAGCACAGATACGCAGTATTTT,CASSSQAASTDTQYF